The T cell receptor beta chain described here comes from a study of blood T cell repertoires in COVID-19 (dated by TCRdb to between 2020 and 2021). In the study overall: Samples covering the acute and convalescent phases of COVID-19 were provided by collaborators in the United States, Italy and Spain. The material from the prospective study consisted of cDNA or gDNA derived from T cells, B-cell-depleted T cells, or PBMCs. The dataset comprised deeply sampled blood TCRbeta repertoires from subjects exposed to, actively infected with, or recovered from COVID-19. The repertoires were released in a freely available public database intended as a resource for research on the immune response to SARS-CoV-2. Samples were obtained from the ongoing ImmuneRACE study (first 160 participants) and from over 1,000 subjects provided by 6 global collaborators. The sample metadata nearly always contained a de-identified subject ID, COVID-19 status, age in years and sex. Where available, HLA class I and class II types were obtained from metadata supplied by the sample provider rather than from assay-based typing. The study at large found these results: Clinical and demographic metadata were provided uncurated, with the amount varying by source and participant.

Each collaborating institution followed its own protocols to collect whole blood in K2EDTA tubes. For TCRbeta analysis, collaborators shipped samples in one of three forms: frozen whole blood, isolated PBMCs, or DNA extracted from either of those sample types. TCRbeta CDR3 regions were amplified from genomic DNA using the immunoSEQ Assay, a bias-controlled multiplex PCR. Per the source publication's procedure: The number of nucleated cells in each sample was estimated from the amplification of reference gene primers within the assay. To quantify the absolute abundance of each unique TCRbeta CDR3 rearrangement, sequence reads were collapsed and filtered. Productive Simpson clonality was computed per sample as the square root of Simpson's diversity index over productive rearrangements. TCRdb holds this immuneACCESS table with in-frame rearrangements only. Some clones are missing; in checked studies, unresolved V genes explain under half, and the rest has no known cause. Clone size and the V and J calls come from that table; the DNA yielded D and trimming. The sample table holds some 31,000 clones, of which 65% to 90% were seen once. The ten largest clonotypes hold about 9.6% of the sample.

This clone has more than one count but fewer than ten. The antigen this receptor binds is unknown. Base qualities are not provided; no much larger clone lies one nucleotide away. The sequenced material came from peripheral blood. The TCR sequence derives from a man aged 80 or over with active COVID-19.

This receptor has the CDR3 CSVEDPPAGNTIYF. The nucleotides read TGCAGCGTTGAAGACCCCCCAGCTGGAAACACCATATATTTT. The V and J genes are TRBV29-1 and TRBJ1-3; there is no confident call for the D gene. From cysteine to phenylalanine, the CDR3 is 14 amino acids long. Only the CDR3 DNA is retained, 42 bases long and in frame from the first base. Trimming takes 0 bases from V and 2 bases from J, and the germline ends sit 8 bases apart. CDR1 is given as SQVTM and CDR2 as ANQGSEA, both from the germline V gene. Here the CDR3 is joined to the reference TRBV29-1 and TRBJ1-3 genes, and the full variable domain is: SAVISQKPSRDICQRGTSLTIQCQVDSQVTMMFWYRQQPGQSLTLIATANQGSEATYESGFVIDKFPISRPNLTFSTLTVSNMSPEDSSIYLCSVEDPPAGNTIYFGEGSWLTVV.